These 12 T cell receptor beta chains were sequenced from one sample in a study of memory CD4+ T cells and cytomegalovirus serostatus. The sort gate was single viable CD3+CD4+CD8-CD45RO+ cells for memory CD4+ T cells. The table came from immunoSEQ multiplex PCR; TCRdb's copy has only in-frame clones and leaves some out. The data contain approximately 51,000 clones, approximately 81% of them seen just once; the ten biggest clones take up around 1.2%. Sequencing was performed on memory CD4+ T cells from blood. The receptors come from an adult in good health and CMV-seropositive.

This clone was observed once. Within the sample, other DNA sequences also encode this same CDR3. The J gene is TRBJ2-5, the V gene TRBV2; D unresolved. Trimming shortened V by 4 bases and J by 5 bases, and 8 bases separated the two germline ends. Looked up from germline, CDR1 is SNHLY and CDR2 is FYNNEI. The CDR3 is 12 residues long. The CDR3 region has the DNA TGTGCCAGCAGTGGCGAAGGGGAGACCCAGTACTTC. This gives the protein CASSGEGETQYF.

This chain connects TRBV18 to TRBJ2-7, with D perhaps TRBD1 or TRBD2 (5 bases each). The germline CDR1 and CDR2 sequences are KGHSH and LQKENI. This CDR3 is 14 amino acids long. V was clipped by 3 bases and J by 5 bases, with 14 bases between them. The CDR3 DNA reads TGTGCCAGCTCACCCCTTACCCGGGGCCACGAGCAGTACTTC. Its translation: CASSPLTRGHEQYF.

The rearrangement links TRBV15 to TRBJ2-7, with TRBD1 as a possible D gene (5 bases). Trimming removed 0 bases at V and 0 bases at J, with 12 bases between. The CDR3 consists of 16 residues. In germline, CDR1 is LNHNV, CDR2 YYDKDF (reference sequence). The CDR3 DNA reads as TGTGCCACCAGCAGAGATAGGGCAGGGCTCTCCTACGAGCAGTACTTC. It encodes CATSRDRAGLSYEQYF.

This clone was recorded a few times. The chain employs TRBV6-6 and TRBJ2-5; D remains unclear. The length of the CDR3 is 13 residues. Germline V gene lookup returns CDR1 MNHNY and CDR2 SVGAGI (reference sequence). V lost 2 bases, J lost 1 base, and 5 bases lay in between. CDR3 loop: CASSYRSQETQYF. Written as DNA, the CDR3 is TGTGCCAGCAGTTACAGGTCCCAAGAGACCCAGTACTTC.

The CDR3 DNA reads as TGTGCCAGCAGTTTAGGAGCAGGGAGGCAGCCCCAGCATTTT. Protein sequence: CASSLGAGRQPQHF. The chain combines TRBV28 with TRBJ1-5; perhaps TRBD1 as D (5 bases). Germline-derived CDR1 and CDR2 are MDHEN and SYDVKM. Trimming removed 2 bases at V and 7 bases at J, with 12 bases between. The CDR3 runs to 14 residues.

V and J are TRBV29-1 and TRBJ1-2; D is ambiguous. Between the trimmed V and J ends, which lost 4 bases and 6 bases, there was a span of 12 bases. This CDR3 contains 12 residues. The germline gives CDR1 SQVTM, CDR2 ANQGSEA. DNA for the CDR3: TGCAGCGTTGTCCCCCAGGTTGATGGCTACACCTTC. The encoded protein is CSVVPQVDGYTF. The whole variable domain, filled in from reference TRBV29-1 and TRBJ1-2, reads SAVISQKPSRDICQRGTSLTIQCQVDSQVTMMFWYRQQPGQSLTLIATANQGSEATYESGFVIDKFPISRPNLTFSTLTVSNMSPEDSSIYLCSVVPQVDGYTFGSGTRLTVV.

The chain couples TRBV29-1 to TRBJ2-3, with a tentative D call TRBD2 (5 bases). This CDR3 has 13 amino acids. Germline V gene data show CDR1 as SQVTM and CDR2 as ANQGSEA. V lost 1 base, J lost 5 bases, and 10 bases lay in between. The CDR3 bases are TGCAGCGTTGAAGCGCCCGAGGGAGATACGCAGTATTTT. The encoded protein is CSVEAPEGDTQYF.

The V call is TRBV19, the J call TRBJ1-5, with TRBD1 identical over 8 bases. The ends lost 6 bases at V and 5 bases at J; junction bases unmatched: 3. Germline CDR1 LNHDA, CDR2 SQIVND (reference sequence). The CDR3 sequence is 13 residues long. This CDR3 reads CASRDREHQPQHF. For the CDR3, the DNA is TGTGCCAGTAGGGACAGGGAGCATCAGCCCCAGCATTTT. Based on the CDR3 plus reference TRBV19 and TRBJ1-5, the full variable domain is DGGITQSPKYLFRKEGQNVTLSCEQNLNHDAMYWYRQDPGQGLRLIYYSQIVNDFQKGDIAEGYSVSREKKESFPLTVTSAQKNPTAFYLCASRDREHQPQHFGDGTRLSIL.

The chain joins TRBV5-1 to TRBJ2-2; D tentatively reads TRBD1 or TRBD2 (5 bases each). Trimming left V 1 base short and J 0 bases short, with 10 bases between. The CDR3 is 16 amino acids. The germline V gene encodes CDR1 SGHRS and CDR2 YFSETQ. CDR3: CASSLPGTANTGELFF. Written as DNA, the CDR3 is TGCGCCAGCAGCTTGCCAGGGACCGCGAACACCGGGGAGCTGTTTTTT.

The chain couples TRBV29-1 to TRBJ2-3; 11 nucleotides align to TRBD2. CDR3 length: 20 amino acids. The junction had 18 bases not matched to a gene; V was cut back by 0 bases and J by 4 bases. From germline, CDR1 is SQVTM and CDR2 ANQGSEA. The CDR3 sequence is CSVEEAPRLAGGPPPDTQYF. CDR3 DNA sequence: TGCAGCGTTGAAGAAGCCCCCCGGCTAGCGGGGGGCCCACCACCAGATACGCAGTATTTT.

The V gene is TRBV6-6, the J gene TRBJ1-2; perhaps TRBD1 as D (5 bases). Trimming removed 6 bases from V and 4 bases from J, with 12 bases in between. The germline CDR1 and CDR2 sequences are MNHNY and SVGAGI (reference sequence). The CDR3 contains 13 residues. The CDR3 region has the DNA TGTGCCAGCAGCCCCCCTAGGGGCTATGGCTACACCTTC. Amino acids: CASSPPRGYGYTF.

This chain uses TRBV27 with TRBJ2-7; D gene unclear. The ends were cut back, 4 bases at V and 2 bases at J, with 15 bases in the middle. This CDR3 region has 15 residues. Germline V lookup: CDR1 MNHEY, CDR2 SMNVEV (reference sequence). The CDR3 is CASSSTASEAYEQYF. CDR3 nucleotides: TGTGCCAGCAGTTCAACAGCCTCCGAAGCCTACGAGCAGTACTTC.